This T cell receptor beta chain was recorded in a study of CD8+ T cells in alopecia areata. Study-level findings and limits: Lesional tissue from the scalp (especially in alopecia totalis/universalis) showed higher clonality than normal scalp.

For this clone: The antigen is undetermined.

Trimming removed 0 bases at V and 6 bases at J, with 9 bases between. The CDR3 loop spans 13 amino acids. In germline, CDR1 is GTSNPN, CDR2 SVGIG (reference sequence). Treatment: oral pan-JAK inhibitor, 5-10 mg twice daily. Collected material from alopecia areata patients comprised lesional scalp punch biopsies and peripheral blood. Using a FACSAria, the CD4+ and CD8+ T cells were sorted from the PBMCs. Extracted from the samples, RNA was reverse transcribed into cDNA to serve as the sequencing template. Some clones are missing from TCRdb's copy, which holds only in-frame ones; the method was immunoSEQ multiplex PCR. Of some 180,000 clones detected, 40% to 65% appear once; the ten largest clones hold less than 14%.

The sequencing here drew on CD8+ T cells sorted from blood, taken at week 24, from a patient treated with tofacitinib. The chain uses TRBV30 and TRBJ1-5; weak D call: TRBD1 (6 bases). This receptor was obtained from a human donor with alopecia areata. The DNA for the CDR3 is TGTGCCTGGAGTGTACAGGGCAGTCAGCCCCAGCATTTT. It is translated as CAWSVQGSQPQHF.